The T cell receptor (beta chain) under discussion was sequenced for a study of vaccination effects on CD4 cells after COVID-19. Study context: Either the mRNA-1273 or the BNT162b2 vaccine was given to participants as two doses.

CDR1 and CDR2 (germline): MNHNS, SASEGT. Trimming removed 4 bases at V and 2 bases at J, with 14 bases between. The CDR3 contains 16 residues. Method: immunoSEQ multiplex PCR; TCRdb's copy keeps in-frame clones and lacks some. The data hold fewer than 85,000 clones, with around 78% observed a single time. This clone was counted only a few times. The antigen is undetermined. Antigen-specific CD4+ T cells were expanded with viral peptide pools in the ViraFEST assay before sequencing. Scientists isolated CD4+ T cells after a roughly nine-day culture period ended. Testing of the vaccine recipients showed negative nucleocapsid antibodies and no prior SARS-CoV-2 infection. IL-2 at 9 to 10 IU/ml and peptides at around 9.6 ug/ml were added to cultured PBMC, around 2 million per well. IL-2 medium was substituted for half the medium on days 3 and 7.

The sequenced sample was CD4+ T cells from PBMCs cultured with SARS-CoV-2 spike peptides, obtained before COVID-19 vaccination. This rearrangement joins TRBV6-1 to TRBJ2-2, with D perhaps matching TRBD2 (6 bases). This sequence was found in a human donor who received a COVID-19 vaccine. The CDR3 coding sequence is TGTGCCAGCAGTGTCCGGAGGGGCCTAAACACCGGGGAGCTGTTTTTT. Its translation is CASSVRRGLNTGELFF.